Listed below are T cell receptor beta chains from one sample, sequenced in a study of blood T cell repertoires in COVID-19. Assay: immunoSEQ multiplex PCR; the TCRdb copy retains only in-frame clones and omits some. The profile covers roughly 130,000 clones, with 79% appearing a single time and 3% to 4.5% taken by the ten largest. Specimen: peripheral blood. The receptors were sampled from a man aged 60 to 75 with acute or convalescent COVID-19. Both conserved end residues are part of each CDR3. Each record gives: V gene, D gene, CDR3 protein. A D gene is named only where the DNA matches it firmly.

>TRBV4-3|NA
CASSQDQYEKLFF
>TRBV18|TRBD1
CASSPETGALYEQYF
>TRBV29-1|NA
CSVTPSTGSGYEQYF
>TRBV5-4|TRBD1
CASSLGQGNSPLHF
>TRBV7-2|NA
CASSGPNSYNEQFF
>TRBV5-1|TRBD1
CASTRDSLNTEAFF
>TRBV5-4|NA
CASSPDGQALNSPLHF
>TRBV5-1|NA
CASSLVAASTDTQYF
>TRBV18|TRBD1
CASSPRGTGPMNTEAFF
>TRBV28|NA
CASRPYMNTEAFF
>TRBV6-5|TRBD1
CASTYRGDRYF
>TRBV7-9|NA
CASSEGVLDEQYF
>TRBV4-3|NA
CASSHSRGADTQYF
>TRBV5-1|TRBD1
CASSWGTGYLQETQYF
>TRBV7-4|TRBD1
CASSSRQGNYGYTF
>TRBV10-3|TRBD1
CAISEPGQGAGEQFF
>TRBV7-9|TRBD1
CASSGTGGNQPQHF
>TRBV19|TRBD1
CASIGAGQGAWYGYTF
>TRBV28|TRBD1
CASSLSPGGTEAFF
>TRBV29-1|NA
CSVDSSLSRSLYGYTF
>TRBV24-1|TRBD1
CATSDATGGAYEQYF
>TRBV7-8|TRBD2
CASSSGGAGGKETQYF
>TRBV2|TRBD2
CASRGGTSHPGELFF
>TRBV7-2|NA
CASSLVVGTAGNTIYF
>TRBV7-2|TRBD1
CASSPGQGENTEAFF
>TRBV4-3|NA
CASSPRLEGNTEAFF